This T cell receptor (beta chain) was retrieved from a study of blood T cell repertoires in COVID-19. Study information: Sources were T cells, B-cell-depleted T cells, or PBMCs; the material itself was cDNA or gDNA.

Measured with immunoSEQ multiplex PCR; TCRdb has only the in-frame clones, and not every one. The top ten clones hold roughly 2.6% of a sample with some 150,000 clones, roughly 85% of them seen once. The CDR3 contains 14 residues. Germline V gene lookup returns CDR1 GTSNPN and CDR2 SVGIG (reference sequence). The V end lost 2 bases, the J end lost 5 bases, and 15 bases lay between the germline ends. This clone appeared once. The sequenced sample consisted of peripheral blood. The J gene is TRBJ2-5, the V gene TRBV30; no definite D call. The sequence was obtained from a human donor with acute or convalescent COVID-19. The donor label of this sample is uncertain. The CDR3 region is CAWSSRSGAETQYF. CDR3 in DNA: TGTGCCTGGAGTAGTCGGTCGGGTGCGGAGACCCAGTACTTC.